This T cell receptor beta chain is from a study of blood T cell repertoires in COVID-19 (dated by TCRdb to 2020 to 2022). Looking at the study overall: Samples from collaborators originated in the United States, Italy and Spain and spanned both the acute and convalescent phases of COVID-19. The prospective study material was composed of cDNA or gDNA derived from T cells, B-cell-depleted T cells, or PBMCs. The dataset comprised deeply sampled blood TCRbeta repertoires from subjects exposed to, actively infected with, or recovered from COVID-19. The repertoires were made available in a free public database intended to serve as a resource for research on the immune response to SARS-CoV-2. Samples were obtained from the ongoing ImmuneRACE study (first 160 participants) and from about 1,300 subjects provided by 6 global collaborators. Sample metadata almost always included a de-identified subject ID, COVID-19 status, age in years and sex. Where available, HLA class I and class II types were taken from metadata supplied by the sample provider and were not determined by assay-based typing.

TCRbeta CDR3 regions were amplified from genomic DNA using the immunoSEQ Assay, a bias-controlled multiplex PCR. The authors processed their data as follows. Nucleated cell counts per sample were estimated from amplification of reference gene primers within the assay. Sequence reads were collapsed and filtered to measure the absolute abundance of every unique TCRbeta CDR3 rearrangement. Productive Simpson clonality was computed per sample as the square root of Simpson's diversity index over productive rearrangements. TCRdb mirrors the immuneACCESS table, restricted to in-frame sequences. Some clones are absent from its copies; in checked studies, under half trace to an unresolved V gene, and the reason for the others is unknown. The V and J calls and the clone size are those of that table, but D and trimming were determined from the DNA. The sample records about 280,000 clones, 80% to 85% of which are singletons. Less than 5.5% of the sample goes to the ten largest clones.

A note on this clone: The antigen it binds to is not known. Base-call qualities are not available, and no considerably larger clone is one nucleotide away.

Here is what the overall study found, with its caveats: How much clinical and demographic metadata was included differed by source and by participant, and the metadata was provided uncurated.

In the prospective study, participants were about 18 to 95 years old, resided in around 25 geographic areas of the United States, and were enrolled through a virtual design. In the prospective study, cohorts were assigned on the basis of participant-reported clinical history obtained from a screening survey and a study questionnaire. A participant counted as exposed if, within 2 weeks of entering the study, that participant had been in contact with someone who had a PCR-confirmed or clinician-diagnosed COVID-19 case. Each participant in the prospective study had whole blood, serum and a nasopharyngeal or oropharyngeal swab collected by mobile phlebotomists. Over a roughly two-month period, participants in the prospective study had the option of providing additional blood draws and questionnaires. Prospective study blood samples were shipped either frozen or at room temperature before DNA extraction.

The source material was PBMCs or T cells enriched from blood (not recorded which). The TCR comes from a man aged 35 to 55 who had been exposed to COVID-19.

DNA sequence: TGTGCCGGAACGACTAGAAGAAGCACAGATACGCAGTATTTT. It is translated as CAGTTRRSTDTQYF. The chain is assembled from TRBV7-2 and TRBJ2-3; a tentative D match to TRBD2 spans 6 bases. Reading from cysteine to phenylalanine, the CDR3 counts 14 amino acids. Of all the DNA, just the CDR3 is kept, 42 bases in frame from base 1. CDR1 and CDR2 are drawn from the germline V gene: SGHTA, FQGNSA. The trim is 11 bases for V and 0 bases for J, with a gap of 15 bases between the germline ends.